Listed here is a single TCR beta chain. A read error may account for a junction end that differs from germline. The data are from a study of blood T cell repertoires in COVID-19. Study context: Acute-phase and convalescent COVID-19 samples originated in the United States, Italy and Spain. PBMCs, B-cell-depleted T cells, or T cells were the source of the cDNA or gDNA that made up the material.

Germline V gives CDR1 LGHDT, CDR2 YNNKEL (reference sequence). There are 18 residues in the CDR3. Per the original data handling: The assay estimated nucleated cells by amplifying reference gene primers. Profiled with immunoSEQ multiplex PCR; TCRdb holds only in-frame clones, not every one. That table is the source of V, J and clone size, and D and trimming were worked out from the DNA. The sample contains over 130,000 clones, about 86% of which appear only once. This sequence joins TRBV3-1 (or the pseudogene TRBV3-2) and TRBJ1-2, with D tentatively TRBD1 (6 bases). The sequenced material came from peripheral blood. The TCR was taken from a man between 65 and 80 years old with acute or convalescent COVID-19. Written as DNA, the CDR3 is TGTGCCAGCAACCAAGATCTCCCTCGGACAGTTGTGAACTATGGCTACACCTTC. As protein: CASNQDLPRTVVNYGYTF.